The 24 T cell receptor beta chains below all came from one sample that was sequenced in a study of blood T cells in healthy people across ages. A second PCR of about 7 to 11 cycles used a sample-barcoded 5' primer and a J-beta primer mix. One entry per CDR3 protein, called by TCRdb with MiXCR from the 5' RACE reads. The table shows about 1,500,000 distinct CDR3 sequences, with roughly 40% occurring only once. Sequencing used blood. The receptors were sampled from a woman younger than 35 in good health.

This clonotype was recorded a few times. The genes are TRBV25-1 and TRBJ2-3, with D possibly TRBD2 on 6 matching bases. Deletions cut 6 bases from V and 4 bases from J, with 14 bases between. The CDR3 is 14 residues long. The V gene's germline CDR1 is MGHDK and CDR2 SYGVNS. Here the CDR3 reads CASSRPGTSDTQYF. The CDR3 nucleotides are TGTGCCAGCAGCCGCCCTGGGACTTCAGATACGCAGTATTTT.

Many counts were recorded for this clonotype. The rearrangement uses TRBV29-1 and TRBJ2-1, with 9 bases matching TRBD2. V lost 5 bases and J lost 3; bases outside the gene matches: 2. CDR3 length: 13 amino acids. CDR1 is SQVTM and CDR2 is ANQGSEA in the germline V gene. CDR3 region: CSVSTSGYNEQFF. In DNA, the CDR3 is TGCAGCGTTTCGACTAGCGGCTACAATGAGCAGTTCTTC.

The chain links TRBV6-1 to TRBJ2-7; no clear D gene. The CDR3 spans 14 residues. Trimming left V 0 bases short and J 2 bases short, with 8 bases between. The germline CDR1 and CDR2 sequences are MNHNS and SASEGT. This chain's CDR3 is CASSEANVPYEQYF. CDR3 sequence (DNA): TGTGCCAGCAGTGAAGCCAACGTTCCCTACGAGCAGTACTTC.

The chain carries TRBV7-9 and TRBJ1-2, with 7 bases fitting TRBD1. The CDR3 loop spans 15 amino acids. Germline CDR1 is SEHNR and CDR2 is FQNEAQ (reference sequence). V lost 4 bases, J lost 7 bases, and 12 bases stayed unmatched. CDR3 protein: CASSSGITGDVGYTF. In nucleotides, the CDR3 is TGTGCCAGCAGCTCAGGGATTACAGGGGATGTTGGCTACACCTTC.

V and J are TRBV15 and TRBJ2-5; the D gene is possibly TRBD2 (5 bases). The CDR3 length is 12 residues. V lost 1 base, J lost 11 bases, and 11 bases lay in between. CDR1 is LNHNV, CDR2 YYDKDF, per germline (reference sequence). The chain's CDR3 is CATSRAASPQYF. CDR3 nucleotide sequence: TGTGCCACCAGCAGAGCGGCTAGCCCGCAGTACTTC.

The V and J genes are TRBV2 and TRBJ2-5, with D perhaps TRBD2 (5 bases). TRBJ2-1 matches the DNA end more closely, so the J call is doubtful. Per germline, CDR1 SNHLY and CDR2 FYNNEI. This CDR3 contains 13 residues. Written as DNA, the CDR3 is TGTGCCAGCAGTGCGTGGAGGCAAGAGACCCAGTTCTTC. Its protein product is CASSAWRQETQFF.

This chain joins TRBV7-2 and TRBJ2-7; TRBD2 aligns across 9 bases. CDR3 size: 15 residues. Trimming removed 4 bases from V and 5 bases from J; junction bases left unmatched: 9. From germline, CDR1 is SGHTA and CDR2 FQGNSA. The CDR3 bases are TGTGCCAGCAGCTACTCCCTAGCGGGATCCAACGAGCAGTACTTC. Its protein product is CASSYSLAGSNEQYF.

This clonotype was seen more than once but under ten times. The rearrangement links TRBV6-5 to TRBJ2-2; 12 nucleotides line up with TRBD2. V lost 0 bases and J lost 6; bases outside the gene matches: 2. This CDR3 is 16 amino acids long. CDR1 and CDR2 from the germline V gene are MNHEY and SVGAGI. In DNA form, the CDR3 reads TGTGCCAGCAGTTACTCGACTAGCGGGGGTGCCGGGGAGCTGTTTTTT. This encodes CASSYSTSGGAGELFF.

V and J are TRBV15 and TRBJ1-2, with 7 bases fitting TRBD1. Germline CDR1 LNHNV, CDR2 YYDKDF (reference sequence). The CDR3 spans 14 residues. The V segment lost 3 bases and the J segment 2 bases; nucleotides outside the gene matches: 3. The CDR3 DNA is TGTGCCACCAGCAGTATACAGGGGAACTATGGCTACACCTTC. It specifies CATSSIQGNYGYTF. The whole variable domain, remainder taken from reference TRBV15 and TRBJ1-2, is DAMVIQNPRYQVTQFGKPVTLSCSQTLNHNVMYWYQQKSSQAPKLLFHYYDKDFNNEADTPDNFQSRRPNTSFCFLDIRSPGLGDTAMYLCATSSIQGNYGYTFGSGTRLTVV.

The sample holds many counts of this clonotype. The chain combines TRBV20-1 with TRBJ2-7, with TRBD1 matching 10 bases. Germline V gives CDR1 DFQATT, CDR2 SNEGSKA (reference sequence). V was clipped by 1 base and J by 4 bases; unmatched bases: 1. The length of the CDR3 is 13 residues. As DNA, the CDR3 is TGCAGTGCTAGAGGACAGGGGGCTTACGAGCAGTACTTC. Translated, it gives CSARGQGAYEQYF.

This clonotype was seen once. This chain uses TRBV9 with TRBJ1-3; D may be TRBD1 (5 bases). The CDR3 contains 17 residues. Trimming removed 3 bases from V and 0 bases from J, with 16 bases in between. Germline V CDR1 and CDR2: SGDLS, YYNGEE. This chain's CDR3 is CASSAGAPPVSGNTIYF. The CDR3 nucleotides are TGTGCCAGCAGCGCCGGGGCCCCTCCGGTCTCTGGAAACACCATATATTTT.

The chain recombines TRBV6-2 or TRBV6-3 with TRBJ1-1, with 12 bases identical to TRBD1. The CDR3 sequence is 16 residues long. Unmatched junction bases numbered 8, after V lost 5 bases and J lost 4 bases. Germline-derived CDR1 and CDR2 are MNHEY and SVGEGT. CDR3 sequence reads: CASSVPGQGAGTEAFF. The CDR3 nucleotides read TGTGCCAGCAGTGTCCCGGGACAGGGGGCCGGCACTGAAGCTTTCTTT.

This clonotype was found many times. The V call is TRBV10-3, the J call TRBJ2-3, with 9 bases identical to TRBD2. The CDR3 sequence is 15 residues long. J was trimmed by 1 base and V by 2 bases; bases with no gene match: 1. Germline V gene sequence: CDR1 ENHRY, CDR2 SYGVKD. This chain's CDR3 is CAISEASGGTDTQYF. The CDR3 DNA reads TGTGCCATCAGTGAGGCTAGCGGGGGCACAGATACGCAGTATTTT.

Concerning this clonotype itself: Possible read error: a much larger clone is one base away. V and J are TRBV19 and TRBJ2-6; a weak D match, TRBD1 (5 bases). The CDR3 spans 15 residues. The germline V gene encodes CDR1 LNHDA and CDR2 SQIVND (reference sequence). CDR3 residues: CASSIDGSGANVPTF. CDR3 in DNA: TGTGCCAGTAGTATAGATGGGTCTGGGGCCAACGTCCCGACTTTC.

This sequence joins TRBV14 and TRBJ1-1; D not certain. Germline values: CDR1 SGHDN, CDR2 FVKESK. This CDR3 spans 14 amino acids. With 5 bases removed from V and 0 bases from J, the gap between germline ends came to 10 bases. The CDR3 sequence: CASSFRTLNTEAFF. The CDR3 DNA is TGTGCCAGCAGCTTCCGGACCCTGAACACTGAAGCTTTCTTT.

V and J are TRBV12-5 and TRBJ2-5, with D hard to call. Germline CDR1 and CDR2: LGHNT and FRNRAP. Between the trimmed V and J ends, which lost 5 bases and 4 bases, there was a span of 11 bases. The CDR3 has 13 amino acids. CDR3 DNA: TGTGCTAGTGGTGTTTGGGATCCAGAGACCCAGTACTTC. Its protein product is CASGVWDPETQYF. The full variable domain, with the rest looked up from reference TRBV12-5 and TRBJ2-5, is DARVTQTPRHKVTEMGQEVTMRCQPILGHNTVFWYRQTMMQGLELLAYFRNRAPLDDSGMPKDRFSAEMPDATLATLKIQPSEPRDSAVYFCASGVWDPETQYFGPGTRLLVL.

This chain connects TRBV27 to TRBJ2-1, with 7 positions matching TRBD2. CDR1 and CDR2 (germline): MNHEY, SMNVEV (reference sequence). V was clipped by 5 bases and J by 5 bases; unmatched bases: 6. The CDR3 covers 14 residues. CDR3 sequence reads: CASSERDPNNEQFF. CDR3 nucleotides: TGTGCCAGCAGTGAGCGGGACCCCAACAATGAGCAGTTCTTC.

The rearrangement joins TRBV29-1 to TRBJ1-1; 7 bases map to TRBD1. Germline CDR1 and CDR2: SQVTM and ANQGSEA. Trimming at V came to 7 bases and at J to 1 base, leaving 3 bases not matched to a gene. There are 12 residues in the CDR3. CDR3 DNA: TGCAGCGGAAACAGGGGGAACACTGAAGCTTTCTTT. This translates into CSGNRGNTEAFF.

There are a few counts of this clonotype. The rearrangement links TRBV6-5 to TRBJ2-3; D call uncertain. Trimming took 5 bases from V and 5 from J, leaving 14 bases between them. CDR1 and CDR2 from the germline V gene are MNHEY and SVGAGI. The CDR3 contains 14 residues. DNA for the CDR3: TGTGCCAGCAGTACCCCCGGGCACGGAGATACGCAGTATTTT. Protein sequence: CASSTPGHGDTQYF.

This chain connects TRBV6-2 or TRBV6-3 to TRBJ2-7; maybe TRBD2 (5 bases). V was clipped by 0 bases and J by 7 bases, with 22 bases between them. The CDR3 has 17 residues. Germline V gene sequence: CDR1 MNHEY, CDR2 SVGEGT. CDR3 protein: CASSYSIEGATTWEQYF. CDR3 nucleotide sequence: TGTGCCAGCAGTTACTCGATCGAGGGCGCCACGACGTGGGAGCAGTACTTC.

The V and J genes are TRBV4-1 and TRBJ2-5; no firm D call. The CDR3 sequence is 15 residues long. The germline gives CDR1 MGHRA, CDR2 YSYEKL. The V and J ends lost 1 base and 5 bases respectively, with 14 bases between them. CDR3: CASSQADSRWETQYF. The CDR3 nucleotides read TGCGCCAGCAGCCAAGCTGATAGTAGGTGGGAGACCCAGTACTTC.

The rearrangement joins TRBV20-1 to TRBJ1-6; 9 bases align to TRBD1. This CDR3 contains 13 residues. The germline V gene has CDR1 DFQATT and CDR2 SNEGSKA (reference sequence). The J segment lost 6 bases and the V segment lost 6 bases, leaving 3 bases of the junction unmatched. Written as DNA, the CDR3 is TGCAGTGCGCCGGACAGGGGTAATTCACCCCTCCACTTT. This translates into CSAPDRGNSPLHF.

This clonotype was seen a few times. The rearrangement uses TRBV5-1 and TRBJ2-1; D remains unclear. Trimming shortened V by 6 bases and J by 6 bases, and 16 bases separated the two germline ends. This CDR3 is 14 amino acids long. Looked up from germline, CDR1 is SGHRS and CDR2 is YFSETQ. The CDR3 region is CASKPPVNINEQFF. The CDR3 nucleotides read TGCGCCAGCAAGCCTCCAGTTAACATCAATGAGCAGTTCTTC.

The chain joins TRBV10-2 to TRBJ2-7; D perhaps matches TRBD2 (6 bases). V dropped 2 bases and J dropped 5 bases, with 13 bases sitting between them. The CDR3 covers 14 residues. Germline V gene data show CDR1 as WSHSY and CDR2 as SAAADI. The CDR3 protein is CASSEPGEWDEQYF. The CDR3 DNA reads TGCGCCAGCAGTGAGCCGGGGGAGTGGGACGAGCAGTACTTC.